This T cell receptor (beta chain) derives from a study of T cell responses to AZD1222 COVID-19 vaccine. The overall study: Combined were second doses at about 4 or about 12 weeks.

A note on this clone: Its antigen is as yet unknown.

Trimming pared 5 bases from V and 2 bases from J, leaving 22 bases between. Germline lookup yields CDR1 SEHNR and CDR2 FQNEAQ (reference sequence). There are 18 residues in the CDR3. Whole-study results and caveats: Repertoire sampling was restricted to post-peak T cell response timepoints.

Assay used: immunoSEQ multiplex PCR; TCRdb lists only in-frame clones, some missing. The sample contains fewer than 110,000 clones, around 84% of which appear only once. V is TRBV7-9 and J is TRBJ1-3, with D possibly matching TRBD1 (6 bases). This TCR was sampled from an adult in good health. Here the sequenced sample was peripheral blood, taken on day 0 of AZD1222 vaccination. The CDR3 DNA sequence: TGTGCCAGCAGCGATACAGGGTGGGGAGGGATTACTGGAAACACCATATATTTT. As protein: CASSDTGWGGITGNTIYF.